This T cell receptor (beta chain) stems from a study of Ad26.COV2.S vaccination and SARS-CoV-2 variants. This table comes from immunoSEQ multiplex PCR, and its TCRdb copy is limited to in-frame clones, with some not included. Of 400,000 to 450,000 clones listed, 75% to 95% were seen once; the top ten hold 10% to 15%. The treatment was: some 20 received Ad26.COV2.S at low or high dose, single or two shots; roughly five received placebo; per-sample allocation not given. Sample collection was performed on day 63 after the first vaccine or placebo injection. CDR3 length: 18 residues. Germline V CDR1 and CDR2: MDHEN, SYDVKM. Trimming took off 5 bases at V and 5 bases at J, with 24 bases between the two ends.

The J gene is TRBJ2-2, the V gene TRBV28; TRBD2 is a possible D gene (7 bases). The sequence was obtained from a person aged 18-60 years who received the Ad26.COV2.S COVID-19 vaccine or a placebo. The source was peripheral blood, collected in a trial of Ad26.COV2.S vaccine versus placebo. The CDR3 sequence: CASSTTLRGRGLTGELFF. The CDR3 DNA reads TGTGCCAGCAGTACCACACTGCGGGGGCGAGGGTTGACCGGGGAGCTGTTTTTT.